This TCR beta chain was recovered during a study of cytomegalovirus exposure and HLA in healthy donors. Primers included in the PCR were 60 Vbeta and 13 Jbeta primers. In the study's own analysis: A follow-up analysis tallied about 88 million unique TCR beta chains, approximately 10 million shared. Method: immunoSEQ multiplex PCR; TCRdb's copy keeps in-frame clones and lacks some. The V and J calls and clone size were taken over from that table, and D and trimming were inferred from the DNA. The repertoire holds roughly 180,000 clones, with 77% as singletons. Study-level points and caveats: Associated with cytomegalovirus, according to the listing, were 150 to 200 TCR beta chains. Sequencing probably produced one cluster of sequence variants that were highly shared. Per a later analysis, 16,951 TCR beta sequences showed association with HLA alleles at 0.05 false discovery rate.

This CDR3 region has 16 residues. With 1 base removed from V and 0 bases from J, the gap between germline ends came to 11 bases. Germline CDR1 is SGHTS and CDR2 is YDEGEE. Of note for this clone: Antigen unknown.

The sequenced sample was PBMCs. V and J are TRBV5-8 and TRBJ1-3; D possibly corresponds to TRBD1 (6 bases). This TCR derives from a man aged 18 to 29 in good health and CMV-seronegative. The CDR3 DNA reads TGTGCCAGCAGCTTGAGAAGGGGGAACTCTGGAAACACCATATATTTT. Protein: CASSLRRGNSGNTIYF.